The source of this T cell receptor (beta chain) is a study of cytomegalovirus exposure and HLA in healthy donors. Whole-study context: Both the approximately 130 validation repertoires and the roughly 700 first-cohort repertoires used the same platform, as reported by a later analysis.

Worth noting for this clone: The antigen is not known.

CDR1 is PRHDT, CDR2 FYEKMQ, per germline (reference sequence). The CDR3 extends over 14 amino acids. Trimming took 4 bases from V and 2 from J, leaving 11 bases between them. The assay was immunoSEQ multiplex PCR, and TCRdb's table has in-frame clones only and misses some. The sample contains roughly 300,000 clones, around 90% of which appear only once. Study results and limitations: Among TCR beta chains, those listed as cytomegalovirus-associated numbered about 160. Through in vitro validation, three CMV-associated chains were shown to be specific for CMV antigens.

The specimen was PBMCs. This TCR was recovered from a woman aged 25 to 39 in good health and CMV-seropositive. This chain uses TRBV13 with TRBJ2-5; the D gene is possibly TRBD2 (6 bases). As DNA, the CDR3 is TGTGCCAGCAGCTCTGGGACTTCACAAGAGACCCAGTACTTC. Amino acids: CASSSGTSQETQYF.